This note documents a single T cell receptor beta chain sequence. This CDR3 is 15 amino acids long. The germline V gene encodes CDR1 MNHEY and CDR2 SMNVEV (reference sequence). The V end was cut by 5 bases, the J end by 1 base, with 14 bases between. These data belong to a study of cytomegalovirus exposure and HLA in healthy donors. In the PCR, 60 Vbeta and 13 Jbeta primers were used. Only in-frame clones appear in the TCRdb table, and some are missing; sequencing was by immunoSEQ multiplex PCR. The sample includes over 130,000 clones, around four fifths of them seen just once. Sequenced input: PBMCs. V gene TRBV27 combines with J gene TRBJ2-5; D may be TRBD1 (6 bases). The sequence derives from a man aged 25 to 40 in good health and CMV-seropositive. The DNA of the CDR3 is TGTGCCAGCAGTGTCAGGGGCGCCATCCAAGAGACCCAGTACTTC. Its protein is CASSVRGAIQETQYF.